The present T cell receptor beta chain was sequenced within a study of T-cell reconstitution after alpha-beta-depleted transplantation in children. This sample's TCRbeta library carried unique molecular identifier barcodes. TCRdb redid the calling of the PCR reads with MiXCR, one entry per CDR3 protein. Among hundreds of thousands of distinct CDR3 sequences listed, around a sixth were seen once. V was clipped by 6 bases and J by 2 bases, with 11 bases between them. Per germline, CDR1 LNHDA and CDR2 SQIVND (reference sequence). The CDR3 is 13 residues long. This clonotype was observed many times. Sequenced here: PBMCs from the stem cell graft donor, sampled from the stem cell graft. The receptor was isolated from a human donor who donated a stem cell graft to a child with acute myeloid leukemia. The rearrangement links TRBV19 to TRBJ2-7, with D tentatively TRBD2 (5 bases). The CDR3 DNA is TGTGCCAGTAGGGACGGACTGACCTACGAGCAGTACTTC. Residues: CASRDGLTYEQYF.